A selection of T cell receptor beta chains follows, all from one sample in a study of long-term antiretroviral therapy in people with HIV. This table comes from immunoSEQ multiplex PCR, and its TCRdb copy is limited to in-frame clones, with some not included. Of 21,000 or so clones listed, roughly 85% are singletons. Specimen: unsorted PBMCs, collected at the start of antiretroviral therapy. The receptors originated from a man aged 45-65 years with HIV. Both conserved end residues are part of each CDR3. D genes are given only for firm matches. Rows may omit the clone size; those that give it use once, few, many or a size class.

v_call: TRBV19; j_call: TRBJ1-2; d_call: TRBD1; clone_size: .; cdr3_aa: CASSISDRGQRGYTF; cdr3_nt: TGTGCCAGTAGTATATCAGACAGGGGGCAAAGAGGCTACACCTTC
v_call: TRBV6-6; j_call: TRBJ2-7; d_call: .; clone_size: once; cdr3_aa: CASSYVTYEQYF; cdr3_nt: TGTGCCAGCAGTTACGTAACCTACGAGCAGTACTTC
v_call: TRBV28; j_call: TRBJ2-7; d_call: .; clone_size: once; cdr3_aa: CASSLGLNLDEQYF; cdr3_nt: TGTGCCAGCAGTTTAGGTCTCAACCTGGACGAGCAGTACTTC
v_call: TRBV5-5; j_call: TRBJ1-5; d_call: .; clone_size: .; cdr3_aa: CASSFDISQPQHF; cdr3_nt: TGTGCCAGCAGCTTTGACATTTCACAGCCCCAGCATTTT
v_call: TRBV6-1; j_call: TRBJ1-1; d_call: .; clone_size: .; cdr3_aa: CASSENIENTEAFF; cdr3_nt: TGTGCCAGCAGTGAAAATATCGAGAACACTGAAGCTTTCTTT
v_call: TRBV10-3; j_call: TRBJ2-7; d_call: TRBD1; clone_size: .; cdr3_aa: CAISVGQVDYEQYF; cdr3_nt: TGTGCCATCAGTGTAGGACAGGTAGACTACGAGCAGTACTTC
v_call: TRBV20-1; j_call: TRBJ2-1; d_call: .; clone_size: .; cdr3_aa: CSARDDHEQFF; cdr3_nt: TGCAGTGCTAGAGATGACCATGAGCAGTTCTTC
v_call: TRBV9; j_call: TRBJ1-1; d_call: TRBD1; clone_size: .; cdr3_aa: CASRAPGGRGNTEAFF; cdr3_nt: TGTGCCAGCAGGGCCCCAGGGGGCCGGGGGAACACTGAAGCTTTCTTT
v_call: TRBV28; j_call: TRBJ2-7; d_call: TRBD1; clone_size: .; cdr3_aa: CASRGTGISYEQYF; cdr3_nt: TGTGCCAGCAGAGGGACAGGAATCTCCTACGAGCAGTACTTC
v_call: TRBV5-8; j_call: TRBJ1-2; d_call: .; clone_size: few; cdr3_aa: CASSLFRVNNYGYTF; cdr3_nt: TGTGCCAGCAGCTTGTTTCGGGTGAATAACTATGGCTACACCTTC
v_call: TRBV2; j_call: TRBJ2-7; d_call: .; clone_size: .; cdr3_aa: CAQGKLGTYEQYF; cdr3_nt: TGTGCCCAGGGGAAACTAGGAACCTACGAGCAGTACTTC
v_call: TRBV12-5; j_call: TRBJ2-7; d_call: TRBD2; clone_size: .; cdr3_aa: CASGLAGRDEQYF; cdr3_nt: TGTGCTAGTGGTTTGGCAGGGAGGGACGAGCAGTACTTC
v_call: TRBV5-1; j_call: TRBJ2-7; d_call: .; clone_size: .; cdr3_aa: CASSQTDRAYEQYF; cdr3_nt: TGCGCCAGCAGCCAAACGGACAGAGCCTACGAGCAGTACTTC
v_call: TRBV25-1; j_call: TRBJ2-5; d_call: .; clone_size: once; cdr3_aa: CASSSVSWGTRETQYF; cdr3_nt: TGTGCCAGCAGTTCCGTTAGCTGGGGAACCCGGGAGACCCAGTACTTC
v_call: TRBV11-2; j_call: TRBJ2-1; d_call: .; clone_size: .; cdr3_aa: CASRNRLQFDEQFF; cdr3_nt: TGTGCCAGCCGAAACAGGTTACAGTTCGATGAGCAGTTCTTC
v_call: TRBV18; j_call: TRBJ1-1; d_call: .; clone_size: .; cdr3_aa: CASSLTGTGNTEAFF; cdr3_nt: TGTGCCAGCTCACTGACCGGGACGGGGAACACTGAAGCTTTCTTT
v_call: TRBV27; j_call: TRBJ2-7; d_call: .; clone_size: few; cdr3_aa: CASSSLSYEQYF; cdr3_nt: TGTGCCAGCAGTTCACTCTCCTACGAGCAGTACTTC
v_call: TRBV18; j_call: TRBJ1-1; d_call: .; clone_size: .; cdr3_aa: CASSPTSGGTEAFF; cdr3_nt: TGTGCCAGCTCACCAACTTCGGGGGGCACTGAAGCTTTCTTT
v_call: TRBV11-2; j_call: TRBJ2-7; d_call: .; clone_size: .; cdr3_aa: CASSKQGYEQYF; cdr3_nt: TGTGCCAGCAGCAAACAGGGCTACGAGCAGTACTTC
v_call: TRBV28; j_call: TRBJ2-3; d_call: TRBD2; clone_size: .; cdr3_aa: CASVTSGRSDTQYF; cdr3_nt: TGTGCCAGCGTTACTAGCGGGAGATCGGATACGCAGTATTTT
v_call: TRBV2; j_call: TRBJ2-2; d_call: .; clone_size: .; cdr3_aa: CASSERQIPGELFF; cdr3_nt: TGTGCCAGCAGTGAACGGCAAATCCCAGGGGAGCTGTTTTTT
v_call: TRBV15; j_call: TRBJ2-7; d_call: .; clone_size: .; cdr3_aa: CATSRDRGSYEQYF; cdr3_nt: TGTGCCACCAGCAGAGACCGGGGTTCCTACGAGCAGTACTTC
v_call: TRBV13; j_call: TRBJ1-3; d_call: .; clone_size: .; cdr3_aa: CASSPGHSGNTIYF; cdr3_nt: TGTGCCAGCAGTCCCGGACATTCTGGAAACACCATATATTTT
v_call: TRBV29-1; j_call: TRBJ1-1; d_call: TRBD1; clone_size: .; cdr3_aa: CSVRGQGLTEAFF; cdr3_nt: TGCAGCGTGCGCGGACAGGGCCTCACTGAAGCTTTCTTT
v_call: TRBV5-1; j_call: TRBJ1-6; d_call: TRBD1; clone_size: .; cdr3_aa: CASSLGQGASPLHF; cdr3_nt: TGCGCCAGCAGCTTGGGGCAGGGGGCTTCACCCCTCCACTTT
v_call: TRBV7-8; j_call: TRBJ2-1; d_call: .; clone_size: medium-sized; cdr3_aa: CASTPLRYNEQFF; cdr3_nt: TGTGCCAGCACCCCCTTGAGGTACAATGAGCAGTTCTTC
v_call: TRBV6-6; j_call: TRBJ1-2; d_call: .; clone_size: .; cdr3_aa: CASSFARQDNYGYTF; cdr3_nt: TGTGCCAGCAGTTTCGCCCGACAGGACAACTATGGCTACACCTTC
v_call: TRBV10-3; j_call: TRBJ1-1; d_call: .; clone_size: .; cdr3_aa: CAISEQVNTEAFF; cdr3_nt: TGTGCCATCAGTGAGCAAGTGAACACTGAAGCTTTCTTT
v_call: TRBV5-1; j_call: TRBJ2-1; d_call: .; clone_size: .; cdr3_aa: CASCPRTAFYNEQFF; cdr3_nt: TGCGCCAGCTGCCCCCGGACTGCATTCTACAATGAGCAGTTCTTC
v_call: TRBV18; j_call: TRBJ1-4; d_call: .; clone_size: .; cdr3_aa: CASSPQDSYEKLFF; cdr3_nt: TGTGCCAGCTCACCGCAAGACAGTTATGAAAAACTGTTTTTT
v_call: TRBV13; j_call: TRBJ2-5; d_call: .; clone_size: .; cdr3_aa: CASSLVGSQETQYF; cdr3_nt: TGTGCCAGCAGCTTAGTAGGGTCACAAGAGACCCAGTACTTC
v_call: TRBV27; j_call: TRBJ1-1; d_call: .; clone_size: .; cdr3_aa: CASSARGGTSTEAFF; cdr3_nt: TGTGCCAGCAGTGCGAGAGGGGGGACCTCCACTGAAGCTTTCTTT
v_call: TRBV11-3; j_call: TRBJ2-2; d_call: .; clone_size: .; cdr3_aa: CASSDAQASTGELFF; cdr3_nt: TGTGCCAGCAGCGACGCACAGGCATCCACCGGGGAGCTGTTTTTT